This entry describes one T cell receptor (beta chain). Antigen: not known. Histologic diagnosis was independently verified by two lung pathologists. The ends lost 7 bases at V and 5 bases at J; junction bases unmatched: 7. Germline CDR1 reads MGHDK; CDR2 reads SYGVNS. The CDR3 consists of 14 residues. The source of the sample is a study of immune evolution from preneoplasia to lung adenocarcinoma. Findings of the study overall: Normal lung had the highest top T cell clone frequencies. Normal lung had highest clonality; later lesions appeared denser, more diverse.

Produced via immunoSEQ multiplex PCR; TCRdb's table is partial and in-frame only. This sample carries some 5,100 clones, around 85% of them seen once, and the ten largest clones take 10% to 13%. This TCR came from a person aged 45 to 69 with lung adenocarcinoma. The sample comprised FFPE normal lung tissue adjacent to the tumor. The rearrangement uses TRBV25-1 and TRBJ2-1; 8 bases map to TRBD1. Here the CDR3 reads CASTTGGWDNEQFF. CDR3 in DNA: TGTGCCAGCACTACAGGGGGATGGGACAATGAGCAGTTCTTC.